A single sample gave rise to the 18 T cell receptor beta chains below, sequenced in a study of a mutant IDH1 vaccine in newly diagnosed glioma. Described time point: week 11, during vaccination. Vaccinated patients received 300 ug of mutant IDH1 20-mer peptide per dose, with topical imiquimod. Which antigens these TCRs recognize remains unknown. The protocol was immunoSEQ multiplex PCR, while the TCRdb copy is restricted to in-frame clones and leaves out a portion. This repertoire shows about 52,000 clones, 91% found once; its top ten account for more than 2%. The sample was PBMCs, taken from a glioma patient whose treatment included an IDH1 peptide vaccine. These receptors all stem from a man aged 50 or older with glioma.

This chain connects TRBV21-1 to TRBJ1-6; TRBD1, the D gene given by the table, was not confirmed from the DNA. TRBV21-1 is classified as a pseudogene. CDR3 length: 19 amino acids. The chain's CDR3 is CASSIRQCLFPLNDSPLHF. For the CDR3, the DNA is TGTGCCAGCAGCATCCGACAGTGCTTATTCCCCCTAAACGATTCACCCCTCCACTTT.

V gene TRBV7-9 combines with J gene TRBJ1-5, with 8 bases lining up with TRBD1. This CDR3 is 17 amino acids long. Per the germline V gene, CDR1 is SEHNR and CDR2 is FQNEAQ (reference sequence). Trimming took 4 bases from V and 0 from J; bases not matched to a gene: 8. The CDR3, as DNA: TGTGCCAGCAGCTCCGGTGGGACAGGCTATAGCAATCAGCCCCAGCATTTT. Translation gives CASSSGGTGYSNQPQHF.

This chain uses TRBV19 with TRBJ2-3, with 10 bases that match TRBD1. Germline loops: CDR1 LNHDA, CDR2 SQIVND (reference sequence). This CDR3 is 17 amino acids long. The V and J ends lost 3 bases and 1 base, in that order; junction bases with no gene match: 7. This CDR3 reads CASSMRFGTGGTDTQYF. CDR3 sequence (DNA): TGTGCCAGTAGTATGAGGTTTGGGACAGGGGGCACAGATACGCAGTATTTT.

A single count supports this clone. The chain links TRBV27 to TRBJ1-1, with D possibly being TRBD1 (5 bases). V lost 6 bases and J lost 1, with 12 bases in between. Germline V gives CDR1 MNHEY, CDR2 SMNVEV (reference sequence). The CDR3 has 14 residues. The CDR3 nucleotides read TGTGCCAGCAGCGGGGCGGAGGCGAACACTGAAGCTTTCTTT. Translated: CASSGAEANTEAFF.

The chain combines TRBV19 with TRBJ1-1; D is ambiguous. This CDR3 contains 12 residues. Trimming removed 6 bases from V and 8 bases from J, with 13 bases in between. Germline CDR1 is LNHDA and CDR2 is SQIVND (reference sequence). CDR3 in amino acids: CASSTLYFEAFF. CDR3 sequence (DNA): TGTGCCAGTAGCACCCTATACTTCGAAGCTTTCTTT.

This clone has only one observation. This sequence joins TRBV10-3 and TRBJ1-1, with TRBD1 as a possible D gene (6 bases). This CDR3 region has 13 residues. Deletions cut 5 bases from V and 0 bases from J, with 7 bases between. The V gene's germline CDR1 is ENHRY and CDR2 SYGVKD. The DNA of the CDR3 is TGTGCCATCAGTACAGGGATGAACACTGAAGCTTTCTTT. The encoded protein is CAISTGMNTEAFF.

V gene TRBV29-1 combines with J gene TRBJ1-1; D is perhaps TRBD1 (6 bases). Germline loops: CDR1 SQVTM, CDR2 ANQGSEA. The V end lost 6 bases, the J end lost 4 bases, and 21 bases lay between the germline ends. The CDR3 runs to 15 residues. The CDR3 DNA is TGCAGCGTCCTCCCAGGGGTAGGAGCGGGCACTGAAGCTTTCTTT. It is translated as CSVLPGVGAGTEAFF.

The chain uses TRBV2 and TRBJ2-7, with D tentatively TRBD2 (6 bases). Trimming removed 11 bases from V and 0 bases from J, with 17 bases in between. The CDR3 spans 14 residues. Germline V gives CDR1 SNHLY, CDR2 FYNNEI. CDR3: CALRVGEVSYEQYF. CDR3 DNA sequence: TGTGCCTTACGAGTCGGGGAGGTCTCCTACGAGCAGTACTTC.

J is TRBJ2-1 and V is TRBV4-1; 11 nucleotides line up with TRBD2. Germline V gene lookup returns CDR1 MGHRA and CDR2 YSYEKL. There are 17 residues in the CDR3. V shed 3 bases, J shed 6 bases, and the junction held 10 bases outside the gene matches. The CDR3 loop is CASSQPTSGSGGNEQFF. CDR3 nucleotide sequence: TGCGCCAGCAGCCAGCCCACTAGCGGGAGTGGAGGCAATGAGCAGTTCTTC.

CDR3 DNA: TGTGCCTGGAGTACAGAGGCTAACTATGGCTACACCTTC. Amino acid sequence: CAWSTEANYGYTF. The chain has TRBV30 and TRBJ1-2; the D is unclear. This CDR3 region has 13 residues. V gave up 2 bases and J gave up 0 bases, with 7 bases separating them. Germline assignment: CDR1 GTSNPN and CDR2 SVGIG (reference sequence).

CDR3 sequence reads: CSVEGSGGNTEAFF. In nucleotides, the CDR3 is TGCAGCGTTGAAGGGAGCGGGGGGAACACTGAAGCTTTCTTT. The V gene is TRBV29-1, the J gene TRBJ1-1; tentatively, D is TRBD1 (5 bases). CDR3 length: 14 amino acids. CDR1 and CDR2 from the germline V gene are SQVTM and ANQGSEA. Trimming removed 1 base at V and 1 base at J, with 10 bases between.

This chain links TRBV2 with TRBJ1-5; D not certain. Germline CDR1 and CDR2: SNHLY and FYNNEI. The CDR3 runs 16 residues. The ends were cut back, 7 bases at V and 7 bases at J, with 23 bases in the middle. The CDR3 sequence: CASKAGEIAGDQPQHF. In DNA, the CDR3 is TGTGCCAGCAAGGCAGGCGAAATAGCAGGCGACCAGCCCCAGCATTTT.

The chain recombines TRBV19 with TRBJ1-2, with a possible D match to TRBD1 (6 bases). This CDR3 contains 15 residues. Germline V gene lookup returns CDR1 LNHDA and CDR2 SQIVND (reference sequence). V was pared by 5 bases and J by 6 bases, with 19 bases between. CDR3 loop: CASSQSVGGLDGYTF. In nucleotides, the CDR3 is TGTGCCAGTAGTCAATCTGTTGGGGGCCTCGATGGCTACACCTTC.

This clone showed up just once. In DNA, the CDR3 is TGCGCCAGCAGCCTCGTACTAGCGGGAGGGCCATTTCGCGGGGAGCTGTTTTTT. Protein: CASSLVLAGGPFRGELFF. The chain employs TRBV5-1 and TRBJ2-2; 13 nucleotides align to TRBD2. From germline, CDR1 is SGHRS and CDR2 YFSETQ. The CDR3 sequence is 18 residues long. V trimming: 4 bases; J trimming: 7 bases; junction bases outside the gene matches: 13.

V usage is TRBV7-2 and J usage is TRBJ1-6; D may be TRBD1 (5 bases). Per the germline V gene, CDR1 is SGHTA and CDR2 is FQGNSA. The CDR3 runs 15 residues. Trimming cost V 4 bases and J 14 bases, with 21 bases left between them. CDR3 sequence (DNA): TGTGCCAGCAGCTCCCCGGACGGGGTTTGGGGGGCCCTCCACTTT. Its protein is CASSSPDGVWGALHF.

The chain uses TRBV19 and TRBJ2-1; 14 bases agree with TRBD2. V lost 6 bases, J lost 8 bases, and 6 bases stayed unmatched. The CDR3 spans 15 residues. Germline V gene sequence: CDR1 LNHDA, CDR2 SQIVND (reference sequence). The chain's CDR3 is CASSPGTSGSDEQFF. CDR3 in DNA: TGTGCCAGTAGCCCCGGGACTAGCGGGAGCGATGAGCAGTTCTTC.

Here the CDR3 reads CASSRTGGNYGYTF. DNA for the CDR3: TGTGCCAGCTCCAGGACAGGGGGTAACTATGGCTACACCTTC. The V and J genes are TRBV18 and TRBJ1-2; 10 bases are a match to TRBD1. Germline CDR1 is KGHSH and CDR2 is LQKENI. This CDR3 region has 14 residues. Germline trimming cut 6 bases from V and 1 base from J; bases unmatched to any gene: 2.

This sequence joins TRBV7-9 and TRBJ1-5, with a possible D match to TRBD1 (5 bases). The V gene lost 4 bases and the J gene lost 8 bases, with 9 bases spanning the gap. The germline V gene has CDR1 SEHNR and CDR2 FQNEAQ (reference sequence). There are 12 residues in the CDR3. The CDR3: CASSSGGEPQHF. DNA for the CDR3: TGTGCCAGCAGCTCCGGGGGGGAGCCCCAGCATTTT.